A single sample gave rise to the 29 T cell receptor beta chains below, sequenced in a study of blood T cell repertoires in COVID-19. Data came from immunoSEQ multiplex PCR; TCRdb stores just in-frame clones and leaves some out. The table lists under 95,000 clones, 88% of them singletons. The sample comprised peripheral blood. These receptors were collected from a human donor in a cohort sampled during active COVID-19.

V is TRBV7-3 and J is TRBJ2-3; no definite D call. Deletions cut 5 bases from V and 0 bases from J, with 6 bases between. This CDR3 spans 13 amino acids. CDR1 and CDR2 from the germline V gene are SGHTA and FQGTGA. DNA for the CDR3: TGTGCCAGCAGCACCGGGAGCACAGATACGCAGTATTTT. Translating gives CASSTGSTDTQYF.

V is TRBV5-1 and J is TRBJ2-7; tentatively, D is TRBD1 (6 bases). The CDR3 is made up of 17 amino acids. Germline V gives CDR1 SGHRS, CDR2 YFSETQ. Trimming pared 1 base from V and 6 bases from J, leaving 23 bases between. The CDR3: CASSLSPPNTGYGEQYF. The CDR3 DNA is TGCGCCAGCAGCTTGTCCCCCCCCAACACAGGGTACGGCGAGCAGTACTTC.

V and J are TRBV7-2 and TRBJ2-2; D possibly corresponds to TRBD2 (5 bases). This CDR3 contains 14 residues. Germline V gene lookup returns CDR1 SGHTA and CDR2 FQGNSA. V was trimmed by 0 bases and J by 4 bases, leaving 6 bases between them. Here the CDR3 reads CASSLAAVTGELFF. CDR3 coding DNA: TGTGCCAGCAGCTTAGCAGCGGTCACCGGGGAGCTGTTTTTT.

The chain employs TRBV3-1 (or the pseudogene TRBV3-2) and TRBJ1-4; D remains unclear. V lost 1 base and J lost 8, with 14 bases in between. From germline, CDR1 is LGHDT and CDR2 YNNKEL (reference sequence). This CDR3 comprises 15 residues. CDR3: CASSQVLRGGEKLFF. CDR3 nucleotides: TGTGCCAGCAGCCAAGTCTTAAGAGGTGGCGAAAAACTGTTTTTT.

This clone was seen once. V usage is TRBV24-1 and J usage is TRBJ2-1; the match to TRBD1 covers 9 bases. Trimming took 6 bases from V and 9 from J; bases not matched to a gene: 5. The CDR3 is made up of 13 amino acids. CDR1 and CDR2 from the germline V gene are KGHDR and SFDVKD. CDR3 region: CATSNRGQGEQFF. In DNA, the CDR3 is TGTGCCACCAGTAACAGGGGGCAGGGTGAGCAGTTCTTC.

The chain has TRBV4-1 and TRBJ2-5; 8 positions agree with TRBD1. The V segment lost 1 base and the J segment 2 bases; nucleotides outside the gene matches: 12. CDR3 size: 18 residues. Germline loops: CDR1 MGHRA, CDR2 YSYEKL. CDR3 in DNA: TGCGCCAGCAGCCAAGCCGGACAGGGACCTATCGTGCAAGAGACCCAGTACTTC. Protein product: CASSQAGQGPIVQETQYF.

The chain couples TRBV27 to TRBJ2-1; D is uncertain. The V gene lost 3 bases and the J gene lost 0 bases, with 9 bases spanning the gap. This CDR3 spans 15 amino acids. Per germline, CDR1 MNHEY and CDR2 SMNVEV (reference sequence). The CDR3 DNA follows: TGTGCCAGCAGTTTCGACATTAGCTCCTACAATGAGCAGTTCTTC. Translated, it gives CASSFDISSYNEQFF.

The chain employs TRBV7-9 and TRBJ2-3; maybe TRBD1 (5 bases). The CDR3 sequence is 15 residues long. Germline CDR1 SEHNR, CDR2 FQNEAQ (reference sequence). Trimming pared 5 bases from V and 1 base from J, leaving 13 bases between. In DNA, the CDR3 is TGTGCCAGCAGCACCTCTAAGACAGGCACAGATACGCAGTATTTT. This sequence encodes CASSTSKTGTDTQYF.

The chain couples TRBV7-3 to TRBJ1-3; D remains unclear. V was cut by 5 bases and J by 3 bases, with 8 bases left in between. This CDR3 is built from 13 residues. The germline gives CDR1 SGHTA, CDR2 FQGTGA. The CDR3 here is CASSPSGGNTIYF. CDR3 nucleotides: TGTGCCAGCAGCCCTAGTGGTGGAAACACCATATATTTT.

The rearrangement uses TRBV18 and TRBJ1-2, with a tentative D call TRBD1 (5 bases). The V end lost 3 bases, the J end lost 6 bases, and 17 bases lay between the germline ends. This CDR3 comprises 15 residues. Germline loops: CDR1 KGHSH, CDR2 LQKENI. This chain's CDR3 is CASSPGGAAGDGYTF. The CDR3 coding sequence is TGTGCCAGCTCACCCGGAGGGGCGGCGGGGGATGGCTACACCTTC.

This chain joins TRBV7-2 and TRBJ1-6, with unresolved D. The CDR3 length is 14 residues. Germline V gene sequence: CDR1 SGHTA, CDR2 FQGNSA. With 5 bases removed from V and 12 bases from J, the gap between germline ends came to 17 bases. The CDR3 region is CASSKRAGGGPLHF. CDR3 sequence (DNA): TGTGCCAGCAGCAAGAGGGCGGGCGGTGGACCCCTCCACTTT. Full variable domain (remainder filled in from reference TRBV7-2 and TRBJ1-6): GAGVSQSPSNKVTEKGKDVELRCDPISGHTALYWYRQSLGQGLEFLIYFQGNSAPDKSGLPSDRFSAERTGGSVSTLTIQRTQQEDSAVYLCASSKRAGGGPLHFGNGTRLTVT.

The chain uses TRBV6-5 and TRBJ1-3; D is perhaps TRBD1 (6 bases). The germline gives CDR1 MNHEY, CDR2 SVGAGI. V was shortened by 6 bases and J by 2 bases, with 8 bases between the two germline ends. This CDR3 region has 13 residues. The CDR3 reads CASRAGAGNTIYF. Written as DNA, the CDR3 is TGTGCCAGCAGGGCAGGGGCTGGAAACACCATATATTTT.

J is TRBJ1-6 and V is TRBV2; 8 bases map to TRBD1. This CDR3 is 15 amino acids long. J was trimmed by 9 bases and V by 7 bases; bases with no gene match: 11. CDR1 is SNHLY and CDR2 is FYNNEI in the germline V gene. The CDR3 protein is CASTLFGQGGSPLHF. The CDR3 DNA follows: TGTGCCAGCACCCTCTTTGGACAGGGTGGTTCACCCCTCCACTTT.

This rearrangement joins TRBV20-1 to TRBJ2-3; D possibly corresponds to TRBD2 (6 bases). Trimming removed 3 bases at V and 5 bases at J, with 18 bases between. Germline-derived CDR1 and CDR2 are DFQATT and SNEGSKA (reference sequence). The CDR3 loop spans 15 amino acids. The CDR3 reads CSASYVEGRLDTQYF. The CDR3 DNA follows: TGCAGTGCTAGTTATGTGGAGGGCCGGCTAGATACGCAGTATTTT.

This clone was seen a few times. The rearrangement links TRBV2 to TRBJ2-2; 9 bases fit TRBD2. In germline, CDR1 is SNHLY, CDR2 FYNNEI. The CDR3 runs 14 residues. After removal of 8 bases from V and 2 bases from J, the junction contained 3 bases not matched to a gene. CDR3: CASRLAVNTGELFF. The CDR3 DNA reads TGTGCCAGCCGACTAGCGGTTAACACCGGGGAGCTGTTTTTT.

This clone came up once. The CDR3 DNA sequence: TGTGCCAGCTCACCCACTAGCGCCCACAATGAGCAGTTCTTC. It encodes CASSPTSAHNEQFF. V usage is TRBV18 and J usage is TRBJ2-1; 7 nucleotides line up with TRBD2. This CDR3 comprises 14 residues. Germline-derived CDR1 and CDR2 are KGHSH and LQKENI. J gave up 5 bases and V 3 bases, and 4 bases lay outside the gene matches.

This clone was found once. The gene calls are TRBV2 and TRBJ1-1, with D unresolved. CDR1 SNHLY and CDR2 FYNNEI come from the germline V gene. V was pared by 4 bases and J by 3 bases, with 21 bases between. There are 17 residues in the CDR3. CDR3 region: CASSVLSNQSPYTEAFF. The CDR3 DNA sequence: TGTGCCAGCAGTGTGCTTAGCAACCAGAGTCCTTACACTGAAGCTTTCTTT.

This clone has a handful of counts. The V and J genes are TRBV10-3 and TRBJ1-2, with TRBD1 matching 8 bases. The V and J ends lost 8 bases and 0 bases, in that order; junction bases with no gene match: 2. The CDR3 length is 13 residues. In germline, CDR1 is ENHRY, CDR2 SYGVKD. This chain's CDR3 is CAIWTGSNYGYTF. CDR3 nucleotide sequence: TGTGCCATCTGGACAGGGTCTAACTATGGCTACACCTTC.

CDR3 sequence (DNA): TGTGCCAGCAGCCGGACAGGGCTAGAGACCCAGTACTTC. Its protein product is CASSRTGLETQYF. This chain uses TRBV13 with TRBJ2-5; 8 bases match TRBD1. Germline V gene sequence: CDR1 PRHDT, CDR2 FYEKMQ (reference sequence). The CDR3 loop spans 13 amino acids. The ends lost 5 bases at V and 4 bases at J; junction bases unmatched: 3.

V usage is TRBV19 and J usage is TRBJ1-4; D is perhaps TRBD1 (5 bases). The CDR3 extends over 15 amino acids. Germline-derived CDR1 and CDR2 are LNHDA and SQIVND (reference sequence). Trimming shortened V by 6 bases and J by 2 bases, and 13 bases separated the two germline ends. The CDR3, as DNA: TGTGCCAGTAGGCAGGGAAGGTGGACTAATGAAAAACTGTTTTTT. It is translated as CASRQGRWTNEKLFF.

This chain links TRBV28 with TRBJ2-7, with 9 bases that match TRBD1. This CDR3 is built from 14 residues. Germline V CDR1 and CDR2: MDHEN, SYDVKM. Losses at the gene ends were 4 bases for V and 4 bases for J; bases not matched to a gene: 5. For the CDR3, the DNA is TGTGCCAGCAGTTCACAGGGGGCGAGGTACGAGCAGTACTTC. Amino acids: CASSSQGARYEQYF. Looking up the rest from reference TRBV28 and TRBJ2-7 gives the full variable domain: DVKVTQSSRYLVKRTGEKVFLECVQDMDHENMFWYRQDPGLGLRLIYFSYDVKMKEKGDIPEGYSVSREKKERFSLILESASTNQTSMYLCASSSQGARYEQYFGPGTRLTVT.

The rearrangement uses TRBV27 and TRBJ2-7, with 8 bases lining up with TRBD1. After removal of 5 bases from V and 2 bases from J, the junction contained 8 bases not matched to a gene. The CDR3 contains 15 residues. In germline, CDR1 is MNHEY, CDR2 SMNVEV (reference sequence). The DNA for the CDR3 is TGTGCCAGCAGTGACGACAGGGGAACAGCCTACGAGCAGTACTTC. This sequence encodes CASSDDRGTAYEQYF.

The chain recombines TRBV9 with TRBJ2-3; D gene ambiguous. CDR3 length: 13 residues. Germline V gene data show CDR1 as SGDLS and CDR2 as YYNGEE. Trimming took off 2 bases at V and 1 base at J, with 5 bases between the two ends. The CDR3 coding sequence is TGTGCCAGCAGCGTTCAGGGCACAGATACGCAGTATTTT. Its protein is CASSVQGTDTQYF.

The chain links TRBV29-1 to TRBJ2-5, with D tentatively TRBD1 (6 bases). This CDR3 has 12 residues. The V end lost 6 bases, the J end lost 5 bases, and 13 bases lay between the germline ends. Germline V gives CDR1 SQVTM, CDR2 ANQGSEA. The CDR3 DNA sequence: TGCAGCGTCGTGACAGGCTATGAGACCCAGTACTTC. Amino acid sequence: CSVVTGYETQYF.

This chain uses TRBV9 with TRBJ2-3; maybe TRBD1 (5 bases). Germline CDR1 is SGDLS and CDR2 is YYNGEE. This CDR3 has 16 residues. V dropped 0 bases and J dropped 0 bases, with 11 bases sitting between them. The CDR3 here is CASSVGVGVSTDTQYF. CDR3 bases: TGTGCCAGCAGCGTAGGGGTAGGGGTAAGCACAGATACGCAGTATTTT.

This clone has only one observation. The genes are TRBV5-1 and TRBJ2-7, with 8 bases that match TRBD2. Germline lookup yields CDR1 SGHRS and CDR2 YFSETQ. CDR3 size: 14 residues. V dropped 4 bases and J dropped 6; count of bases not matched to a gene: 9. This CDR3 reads CASSPGLVEAEQYF. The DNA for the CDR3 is TGCGCCAGCAGCCCGGGACTAGTCGAGGCCGAGCAGTACTTC.

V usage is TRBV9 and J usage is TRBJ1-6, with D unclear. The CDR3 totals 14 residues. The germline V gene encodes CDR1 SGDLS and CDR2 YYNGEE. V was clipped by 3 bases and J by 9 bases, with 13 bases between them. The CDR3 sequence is CASSDQVRGSPLHF. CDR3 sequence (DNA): TGTGCCAGCAGCGACCAAGTTAGAGGTTCACCCCTCCACTTT. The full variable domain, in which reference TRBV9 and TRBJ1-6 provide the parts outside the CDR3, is DSGVTQTPKHLITATGQRVTLRCSPRSGDLSVYWYQQSLDQGLQFLIQYYNGEERAKGNILERFSAQQFPDLHSELNLSSLELGDSALYFCASSDQVRGSPLHFGNGTRLTVT.

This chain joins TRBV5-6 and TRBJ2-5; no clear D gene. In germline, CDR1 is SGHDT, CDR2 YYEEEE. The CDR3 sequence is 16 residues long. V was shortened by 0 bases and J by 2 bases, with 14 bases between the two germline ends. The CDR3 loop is CASSLVVSTKQETQYF. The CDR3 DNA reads TGTGCCAGCAGCTTGGTGGTATCCACTAAACAAGAGACCCAGTACTTC.

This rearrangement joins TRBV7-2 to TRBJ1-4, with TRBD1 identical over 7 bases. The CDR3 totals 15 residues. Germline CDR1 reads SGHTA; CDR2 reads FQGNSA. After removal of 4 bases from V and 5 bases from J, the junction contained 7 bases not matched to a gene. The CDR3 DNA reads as TGTGCCAGCAGCTCCGTACAGGGGAGAAATGAAAAACTGTTTTTT. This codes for CASSSVQGRNEKLFF. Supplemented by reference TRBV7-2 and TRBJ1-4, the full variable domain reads GAGVSQSPSNKVTEKGKDVELRCDPISGHTALYWYRQSLGQGLEFLIYFQGNSAPDKSGLPSDRFSAERTGGSVSTLTIQRTQQEDSAVYLCASSSVQGRNEKLFFGSGTQLSVL.